The sequence of this T cell receptor beta chain was determined in a study of shared clonotypes between healthy human individuals. Study-wide results and caveats: Investigators expected sequencing depth to affect clonotype sharing among donors.

This clone was seen a few times. What it binds is not known. The method was immunoSEQ multiplex PCR; TCRdb's version includes in-frame clones alone and lacks a portion of them. The sample lists about 330,000 clones, approximately 79% occurring once. Donors had no recently reported acute infections or vaccinations and were HIV-negative. This sequence originates from a man aged 30 to 45 in good health. The specimen was memory CD4+ T cells sorted from blood. Subset reported: CD45RA-negative fraction.

DNA for the CDR3: TGTGCCAGCAGTTTGGGCGGGATCCGGGACAATGAGCAGTTCTTC. Its translation: CASSLGGIRDNEQFF. This sequence joins TRBV27 and TRBJ2-1; a weak D match, TRBD2 (6 bases). The CDR3 totals 15 residues. V was pared by 3 bases and J by 5 bases, with 14 bases between. CDR1 MNHEY and CDR2 SMNVEV come from the germline V gene (reference sequence).